What follows are 4 T cell receptor beta chains derived from one specimen sequenced in a study of blood T cells in healthy people across ages. Sample-barcoded 5' priming and a J-beta primer mix drove a second PCR of roughly 6 to 12 cycles. Each CDR3 protein gets one entry after TCRdb re-called the 5' RACE reads with MiXCR. Among 1.5 million to 2 million distinct CDR3 sequences listed, around half were seen once. The sequencing input was blood. The receptors here all came from a woman aged 35 to 49 in good health.

About this clonotype itself: A read error may account for a junction end that differs from germline. This sequence joins TRBV5-5 and TRBJ2-3; the match to TRBD1 covers 8 bases. Germline lookup yields CDR1 SGHKS and CDR2 YYEKEE (reference sequence). The CDR3 is made up of 15 amino acids. The CDR3 region is CACSYQGAWTDTQYF. CDR3 coding DNA: TGTGCCTGCAGCTACCAGGGGGCATGGACAGATACGCAGTATTTT.

This rearrangement joins TRBV9 to TRBJ2-2; D is unresolved. The CDR3 consists of 13 residues. CDR1 and CDR2 (germline): SGDLS, YYNGEE. The V end was cut by 4 bases, the J end by 7 bases, with 11 bases between. The DNA for the CDR3 is TGTGCCAGCAGCCCTCCCTTTGACGGGGAGCTGTTTTTT. It encodes CASSPPFDGELFF. Variable domain in full (rest from reference TRBV9 and TRBJ2-2): DSGVTQTPKHLITATGQRVTLRCSPRSGDLSVYWYQQSLDQGLQFLIQYYNGEERAKGNILERFSAQQFPDLHSELNLSSLELGDSALYFCASSPPFDGELFFGEGSRLTVL.

V gene TRBV7-2 combines with J gene TRBJ2-5, with D perhaps matching TRBD1 or TRBD2 (5 bases each). This CDR3 has 14 amino acids. The germline V gene has CDR1 SGHTA and CDR2 FQGNSA. V lost 5 bases to trimming and J lost 5 bases, with 15 bases between them. This chain's CDR3 is CASSPGRGTETQYF. The CDR3 bases are TGTGCCAGCAGCCCAGGTCGGGGCACTGAGACCCAGTACTTC.

This rearrangement joins TRBV27 to TRBJ2-7, with TRBD1 as a possible D gene (6 bases). Trimming left V 8 bases short and J 5 bases short, with 16 bases between. CDR3 length: 13 residues. The germline gives CDR1 MNHEY, CDR2 SMNVEV (reference sequence). The CDR3 DNA is TGTGCCAGCGGTGCGGCAGGGGCCGACGAGCAGTACTTC. Translated: CASGAAGADEQYF.